The 32 T cell receptor beta chains presented below share a single source sample, sequenced in a study of blood T cell repertoires in COVID-19. The assay was immunoSEQ multiplex PCR, and TCRdb's table has in-frame clones only and misses some. The table lists about 200,000 clones, about 90% of them singletons. Sample: peripheral blood. Receptors were obtained from a man in his forties with active or convalescent COVID-19.

V usage is TRBV7-3 and J usage is TRBJ1-2; D might be TRBD1 (6 bases). The germline V gene has CDR1 SGHTA and CDR2 FQGTGA. Trimming cost V 5 bases and J 8 bases, with 18 bases left between them. The CDR3 covers 14 residues. CDR3 region: CASSTSQPGAGYTF. For the CDR3, the DNA is TGTGCCAGCAGCACGAGCCAGCCAGGGGCCGGCTACACCTTC.

CDR3 protein: CASSLERARETQYF. DNA for the CDR3: TGTGCCAGCAGCTTAGAGCGGGCTAGAGAGACCCAGTACTTC. The J gene is TRBJ2-5, the V gene TRBV7-9, with a tentative D call TRBD2 (6 bases). CDR1 and CDR2 (germline): SEHNR, FQNEAQ (reference sequence). The CDR3 length is 14 residues. V was pared by 1 base and J by 4 bases, with 10 bases between.

For the CDR3, the DNA is TGTGCCAGCAGCTTTGGGGGGTCCTACGAGCAGTACTTC. It codes for CASSFGGSYEQYF. This sequence joins TRBV5-6 and TRBJ2-7; D is possibly TRBD2 (6 bases). V was cut by 2 bases and J by 1 base, with 7 bases left in between. The CDR3 totals 13 residues. Germline-derived CDR1 and CDR2 are SGHDT and YYEEEE.

The gene calls are TRBV24-1 and TRBJ2-2; 11 nucleotides match TRBD2. V shed 2 bases, J shed 4 bases, and the junction held 8 bases outside the gene matches. The CDR3 is made up of 18 amino acids. CDR1 is KGHDR, CDR2 SFDVKD, per germline. Here the CDR3 reads CATSDSTNSGRATGELFF. The CDR3 bases are TGTGCCACCAGTGATTCTACCAATAGCGGGAGGGCCACCGGGGAGCTGTTTTTT.

The chain joins TRBV10-1 to TRBJ2-2, with 8 bases identical to TRBD1. The CDR3 runs to 15 residues. Per germline, CDR1 WNHNN and CDR2 SYGVQD (reference sequence). The junction had 8 bases not matched to a gene; V was cut back by 4 bases and J by 7 bases. The CDR3 bases are TGCGCCAGCAGTGGGTACAGGGGGTCGATCGGGGAGCTGTTTTTT. Translated: CASSGYRGSIGELFF.

The genes are TRBV27 and TRBJ2-7; 7 bases match TRBD1. The V gene end was trimmed by 6 bases and the J gene end by 6 bases; junction bases not matched to a gene: 11. The CDR3 has 14 amino acids. CDR1 and CDR2 from the germline V gene are MNHEY and SMNVEV (reference sequence). Here the CDR3 reads CASSSRGGHSEQYF. The CDR3 DNA reads as TGTGCCAGCAGCTCGAGAGGGGGCCACTCCGAGCAGTACTTC.

The CDR3 DNA follows: TGTGCCAGCTCATCCGGGACGGGGGGCTACGAGCAGTACTTC. Residues: CASSSGTGGYEQYF. The gene calls are TRBV18 and TRBJ2-7; TRBD2 matches at 7 bases. The CDR3 sequence is 14 residues long. V lost 5 bases to trimming and J lost 3 bases; unmatched junction nucleotides: 7. Looked up from germline, CDR1 is KGHSH and CDR2 is LQKENI.

This chain joins TRBV6-2 or TRBV6-3 and TRBJ2-7, with D maybe TRBD1 (6 bases). Germline CDR1 is MNHEY and CDR2 is SVGEGT. V lost 4 bases and J lost 7, with 17 bases in between. The CDR3 length is 14 residues. CDR3 loop: CASSWDIMPVEQYF. The CDR3 region has the DNA TGTGCCAGCAGTTGGGACATTATGCCGGTAGAGCAGTACTTC.

This chain links TRBV5-1 with TRBJ2-4; 10 nucleotides agree with TRBD1. Germline assignment: CDR1 SGHRS and CDR2 YFSETQ. This CDR3 region has 16 residues. After removal of 0 bases from V and 1 base from J, the junction contained 1 base not matched to a gene. The CDR3 reads CASSLEGQGAKNIQYF. The DNA of the CDR3 is TGCGCCAGCAGCTTGGAGGGACAGGGGGCCAAAAACATTCAGTACTTC.

V gene TRBV2 combines with J gene TRBJ2-7, with 7 bases aligning to TRBD2. Germline lookup yields CDR1 SNHLY and CDR2 FYNNEI. V was pared by 2 bases and J by 0 bases, with 4 bases of the junction left unmatched. The CDR3 is 15 amino acids. CDR3 DNA sequence: TGTGCCAGCAGTGAATTCCGGGGGGACTCCTACGAGCAGTACTTC. Protein sequence: CASSEFRGDSYEQYF.

The CDR3 here is CASSLGGWYEQYF. The CDR3 DNA reads as TGTGCCAGCAGTTTGGGGGGTTGGTACGAGCAGTACTTC. The chain recombines TRBV28 with TRBJ2-7; TRBD2 might be the D (6 bases). With 3 bases removed from V and 4 bases from J, the gap between germline ends came to 10 bases. The CDR3 totals 13 residues. Germline CDR1 MDHEN, CDR2 SYDVKM.

The chain joins TRBV6-5 to TRBJ2-2, with 7 bases fitting TRBD2. This CDR3 is built from 15 residues. The germline V gene encodes CDR1 MNHEY and CDR2 SVGAGI. The J segment lost 4 bases and the V segment lost 5 bases, leaving 7 bases of the junction unmatched. The CDR3 bases are TGTGCCAGCAGTCCTTGGACTAGTGGCACCGGGGAGCTGTTTTTT. This translates into CASSPWTSGTGELFF.

This clone appeared a few times. V gene TRBV11-2 combines with J gene TRBJ2-2; D is ambiguous. Germline assignment: CDR1 SGHAT and CDR2 FQNNGV. CDR3 length: 13 amino acids. Between the trimmed V and J ends, which lost 0 bases and 6 bases, there was a span of 5 bases. The CDR3 DNA reads as TGTGCCAGCAGCTTAGATCTCCCCGGGGAGCTGTTTTTT. Its translation is CASSLDLPGELFF.

This clone has a single count. The rearrangement uses TRBV7-3 and TRBJ2-7; tentative D call: TRBD1 (5 bases). The germline V gene has CDR1 SGHTA and CDR2 FQGTGA. CDR3 size: 15 residues. V lost 4 bases and J lost 1, with 14 bases in between. The DNA for the CDR3 is TGTGCCAGCAGCTCAGCAGCAGGGCTGTCCTACGAGCAGTACTTC. Residues: CASSSAAGLSYEQYF.

This clone has just one count. V and J are TRBV5-1 and TRBJ2-7; D is unresolved. Trimming stripped 4 bases from V and 3 bases from J, with 8 bases between. This CDR3 is 12 amino acids long. Germline V gives CDR1 SGHRS, CDR2 YFSETQ. CDR3: CASSDGFYEQYF. For the CDR3, the DNA is TGCGCCAGCAGCGATGGCTTCTACGAGCAGTACTTC.

The chain has TRBV5-1 and TRBJ2-1, with TRBD2 matching over 9 bases. The CDR3 totals 18 residues. Germline-derived CDR1 and CDR2 are SGHRS and YFSETQ. With 0 bases clipped from V and 8 bases from J, the junction kept 15 bases outside the gene matches. The CDR3: CASSLAWTSVPPRDEQFF. CDR3 sequence (DNA): TGCGCCAGCAGCTTGGCTTGGACTAGCGTCCCTCCGAGGGATGAGCAGTTCTTC.

The CDR3 protein is CASSLVGARNQPQHF. CDR3 in DNA: TGTGCCAGCAGTTTAGTTGGGGCCCGCAATCAGCCCCAGCATTTT. The J gene is TRBJ1-5, the V gene TRBV28; weak D call: TRBD1 (5 bases). V lost 2 bases and J lost 2, with 10 bases in between. Germline values: CDR1 MDHEN, CDR2 SYDVKM. The CDR3 is made up of 15 amino acids.

To note about this clone: Other DNA sequences in this specimen translate into the identical CDR3. This rearrangement joins TRBV27 to TRBJ2-6; no reliable D call. Germline-derived CDR1 and CDR2 are MNHEY and SMNVEV (reference sequence). V was pared by 5 bases and J by 0 bases, with 8 bases between. The CDR3 covers 15 residues. CDR3 coding DNA: TGTGCCAGCAGTCCGTCAGTCTCTGGGGCCAACGTCCTGACTTTC. Translating gives CASSPSVSGANVLTF.

The V gene is TRBV9, the J gene TRBJ2-3; unclear D gene. Germline assignment: CDR1 SGDLS and CDR2 YYNGEE. The V end lost 0 bases, the J end lost 7 bases, and 15 bases lay between the germline ends. The CDR3 has 15 amino acids. As DNA, the CDR3 is TGTGCCAGCAGCGTAGACCTCCCTCTAGGTAATACGCAGTATTTT. Protein product: CASSVDLPLGNTQYF.

DNA of the CDR3: TGCGCCAGCAGCTCCCAACAGGGGGAAGAGACCCAGTACTTC. Encoded protein: CASSSQQGEETQYF. This chain links TRBV5-1 with TRBJ2-5; 8 nucleotides align to TRBD1. Germline assignment: CDR1 SGHRS and CDR2 YFSETQ. Trimming cost V 3 bases and J 3 bases; bases outside gene matches: 4. The CDR3 runs 14 residues.

V usage is TRBV5-1 and J usage is TRBJ2-2; 10 nucleotides match TRBD2. The length of the CDR3 is 15 residues. After removal of 5 bases from V and 1 base from J, the junction contained 2 bases not matched to a gene. Germline V gene sequence: CDR1 SGHRS, CDR2 YFSETQ. The DNA for the CDR3 is TGCGCCAGCAGTCTAGCGGGGGAGAACACCGGGGAGCTGTTTTTT. Amino acid sequence: CASSLAGENTGELFF.

The chain links TRBV28 to TRBJ1-1; no clear D. Trimming removed 5 bases from V and 1 base from J, with 23 bases in between. Germline V gene data show CDR1 as MDHEN and CDR2 as SYDVKM. The CDR3 contains 18 residues. In nucleotides, the CDR3 is TGTGCCAGCAGTCTGAGTCTTACCACGGGTGATTGGAACACTGAAGCTTTCTTT. Its protein product is CASSLSLTTGDWNTEAFF. Full variable domain (missing parts from reference TRBV28 and TRBJ1-1): DVKVTQSSRYLVKRTGEKVFLECVQDMDHENMFWYRQDPGLGLRLIYFSYDVKMKEKGDIPEGYSVSREKKERFSLILESASTNQTSMYLCASSLSLTTGDWNTEAFFGQGTRLTVV.

The CDR3 nucleotides read TGTGCCAGCACCCGGGGAGATGCATACGAGCAGTACTTC. Its translation is CASTRGDAYEQYF. The chain couples TRBV13 to TRBJ2-7; a weak D match, TRBD2 (5 bases). CDR3 length equals 13 residues. Germline values: CDR1 PRHDT, CDR2 FYEKMQ (reference sequence). V lost 7 bases to trimming and J lost 4 bases, with 14 bases between them.

The chain is built from TRBV6-1 and TRBJ1-2; a weak D match, TRBD1 (5 bases). Germline V lookup: CDR1 MNHNS, CDR2 SASEGT. This CDR3 comprises 13 residues. The V end lost 2 bases, the J end lost 11 bases, and 15 bases lay between the germline ends. As DNA, the CDR3 is TGTGCCAGCAGTGAACTTGACAGTCAGGAGTACACCTTC. Its translation is CASSELDSQEYTF.

V is TRBV5-4 and J is TRBJ2-3; no firm D call. V shed 2 bases and J shed 0 bases, with 10 bases lying between them. CDR1 is SGHNT and CDR2 is YYREEE in the germline V gene (reference sequence). There are 15 residues in the CDR3. The CDR3 protein is CASSLAPTSTDTQYF. CDR3 DNA: TGTGCCAGCAGCTTAGCGCCTACTAGCACAGATACGCAGTATTTT.

This clone was seen a single time. The chain is built from TRBV5-8 and TRBJ2-7; D uncertain. CDR1 SGHTS and CDR2 YDEGEE come from the germline V gene. The CDR3 consists of 14 residues. V dropped 5 bases and J dropped 6 bases, with 18 bases sitting between them. CDR3 nucleotides: TGTGCCAGCAGACCTGACCGGGTTCGGGTCGAGCAGTACTTC. Amino acids: CASRPDRVRVEQYF.

V gene TRBV5-1 combines with J gene TRBJ2-3, with 8 bases identical to TRBD1. CDR1 is SGHRS and CDR2 is YFSETQ in the germline V gene. The CDR3 loop spans 13 amino acids. V was pared by 5 bases and J by 4 bases, with 3 bases of the junction left unmatched. The CDR3 reads CASRDREADTQYF. The CDR3 DNA is TGCGCCAGCAGGGACAGGGAGGCAGATACGCAGTATTTT. Drawing the rest from reference TRBV5-1 and TRBJ2-3, the complete variable domain is KAGVTQTPRYLIKTRGQQVTLSCSPISGHRSVSWYQQTPGQGLQFLFEYFSETQRNKGNFPGRFSGRQFSNSRSEMNVSTLELGDSALYLCASRDREADTQYFGPGTRLTVL.

The chain joins TRBV27 to TRBJ1-2, with D tentatively TRBD1 (6 bases). Between the trimmed V and J ends, which lost 2 bases and 8 bases, there was a span of 12 bases. Germline CDR1 MNHEY, CDR2 SMNVEV (reference sequence). The CDR3 covers 13 residues. CDR3 loop: CASSLGGGWGYTF. CDR3 DNA: TGTGCCAGCAGTTTAGGCGGGGGCTGGGGCTACACCTTC.

The chain links TRBV29-1 to TRBJ1-2; 11 bases line up with TRBD1. With V trimmed by 7 bases and J by 7 bases, 8 bases remained unmatched. The germline V gene has CDR1 SQVTM and CDR2 ANQGSEA. CDR3 size: 13 residues. In nucleotides, the CDR3 is TGCAGCGCCGGACAGGGGGCCGTCAGTGGCTACACCTTC. Amino acids: CSAGQGAVSGYTF.

The V call is TRBV7-9, the J call TRBJ1-4; the D is unclear. Trimming cost V 2 bases and J 1 base, with 17 bases left between them. The CDR3 totals 18 residues. The germline gives CDR1 SEHNR, CDR2 FQNEAQ (reference sequence). The CDR3 protein is CASSLTDGSSITNEKLFF. The DNA for the CDR3 is TGTGCCAGCAGCTTAACCGACGGATCTAGCATAACTAATGAAAAACTGTTTTTT.

The chain is built from TRBV12-5 and TRBJ1-1; D gene uncertain. Per germline, CDR1 LGHNT and CDR2 FRNRAP. The germline V and J ends were trimmed by 4 bases and 0 bases, with 21 bases remaining between them. CDR3 length: 18 residues. Here the CDR3 reads CASGYPKVESAMNTEAFF. CDR3 nucleotides: TGTGCTAGTGGTTATCCCAAGGTCGAATCAGCGATGAACACTGAAGCTTTCTTT. Filled out from reference TRBV12-5 and TRBJ1-1, the complete variable domain reads DARVTQTPRHKVTEMGQEVTMRCQPILGHNTVFWYRQTMMQGLELLAYFRNRAPLDDSGMPKDRFSAEMPDATLATLKIQPSEPRDSAVYFCASGYPKVESAMNTEAFFGQGTRLTVV.

CDR3 in DNA: TGTGCCAGCTCACCCGACAGAAATCAGCCCCAGCATTTT. As protein: CASSPDRNQPQHF. The chain recombines TRBV18 with TRBJ1-5; D may be TRBD1 (5 bases). V dropped 3 bases and J dropped 4 bases, with 7 bases sitting between them. CDR1 and CDR2 (germline): KGHSH, LQKENI. This CDR3 comprises 13 residues. Supplemented by reference TRBV18 and TRBJ1-5, the full variable domain reads NAGVMQNPRHLVRRRGQEARLRCSPMKGHSHVYWYRQLPEEGLKFMVYLQKENIIDESGMPKERFSAEFPKEGPSILRIQQVVRGDSAAYFCASSPDRNQPQHFGDGTRLSIL.